In this sample, the clone carrying this T cell receptor (beta chain) turned up a few times. The data are from a study of identical twins. From germline, CDR1 is LGHDT and CDR2 YNNKEL (reference sequence). V was pared by 1 base and J by 2 bases, with 13 bases between. This CDR3 comprises 16 residues. cDNA molecules carried unique molecular identifiers, and template switching added a universal primer site. TCRdb independently ran MiXCR on the 5' RACE reads; one entry per CDR3 protein. The sample contains just over 500,000 distinct CDR3 sequences, less than 25% of which appear only once. The same sample was also used in a study of T cells expressing NK-cell markers. As that study records: Whether expanded NKG2C-expressing T cell clones recognize HCMV is unknown.

Sequences were obtained from CD4+ T cells sorted from blood. V and J are TRBV3-1 and TRBJ2-3; the D gene is possibly TRBD1 (6 bases). This receptor was taken from a woman between 18 and 29 years old in good health. Here the CDR3 DNA reads TGTGCCAGCAGCCAAGTGGGACACGGAGACACAGATACGCAGTATTTT. Its protein is CASSQVGHGDTDTQYF.